Given below is one T cell receptor beta chain in context. As yet, its antigen is unknown. The sample comes from a study of cytomegalovirus exposure and HLA in healthy donors. The PCR employed 60 Vbeta primers together with 13 Jbeta primers. This table comes from immunoSEQ multiplex PCR, and its TCRdb copy is limited to in-frame clones, with some not included. The sample holds roughly 120,000 clones, roughly 82% seen once. The V gene end was trimmed by 4 bases and the J gene end by 3 bases; junction bases not matched to a gene: 7. CDR3 length: 16 residues. Germline CDR1 reads LNHDA; CDR2 reads SQIVND (reference sequence). Findings and caveats of the study: After further analysis at a later stage, 16,951 TCR beta sequences were associated with HLA alleles at 0.05 false discovery rate. Rare sequences made up most TCRs, while some public TCRs were found in many donors. There were under 200 TCR beta chains listed as cytomegalovirus-associated. Association of a missense DCLRE1C variant with TCR beta V- and J-gene trimming was reported in a later analysis.

The chain joins TRBV19 to TRBJ2-7; 12 positions agree with TRBD2. The sample comprised PBMCs. The sequence was collected from a woman under 30 in good health and CMV-seronegative. CDR3 in amino acids: CASSKKPTSGSYEQYF. The CDR3 bases are TGTGCCAGTAGTAAGAAACCGACTAGCGGGAGCTACGAGCAGTACTTC.